One sample yielded the 24 T cell receptor beta chains listed below, sequenced in a study of cytomegalovirus exposure and HLA in healthy donors. PCR used 60 Vbeta primers and 13 Jbeta primers. Here immunoSEQ multiplex PCR was the method, and the copy in TCRdb shows in-frame clones only, minus some. This sample carries 100,000 or so clones, around 77% of them seen once, and the ten largest clones take roughly 9.1%. The sequenced sample was PBMCs. These receptor sequences come from a male donor in good health and CMV-seropositive.

Concerning this clone itself: One end of the junction fails to match germline, which may point to a read error. The genes are TRBV7-9 and TRBJ1-4, with unresolved D. CDR1 and CDR2 (germline): SEHNR, FQNEAQ (reference sequence). CDR3 size: 14 residues. This chain's CDR3 is CSSSLAFGQEKLFF. CDR3 in DNA: TGTTCCAGCAGCTTAGCTTTTGGCCAGGAAAAACTGTTTTTT.

V usage is TRBV28 and J usage is TRBJ1-2, with 11 bases fitting TRBD1. Germline CDR1 and CDR2: MDHEN and SYDVKM. This CDR3 comprises 15 residues. V lost 6 bases, J lost 5 bases, and 8 bases stayed unmatched. The CDR3 here is CASRPPGQGEYGYTF. Written as DNA, the CDR3 is TGTGCCAGCAGACCGCCGGGACAGGGGGAATATGGCTACACCTTC.

The chain uses TRBV19 and TRBJ2-1, with 8 bases aligning to TRBD2. This CDR3 has 15 residues. Per germline, CDR1 LNHDA and CDR2 SQIVND (reference sequence). J was trimmed by 2 bases and V by 5 bases; bases with no gene match: 5. The CDR3 loop reads CASSATSGTYNEQFF. The DNA for the CDR3 is TGTGCCAGTAGTGCAACTAGCGGTACCTACAATGAGCAGTTCTTC. Full variable domain (outside the CDR3, taken from reference TRBV19 and TRBJ2-1): DGGITQSPKYLFRKEGQNVTLSCEQNLNHDAMYWYRQDPGQGLRLIYYSQIVNDFQKGDIAEGYSVSREKKESFPLTVTSAQKNPTAFYLCASSATSGTYNEQFFGPGTRLTVL.

The chain has TRBV27 and TRBJ2-3; 7 bases map to TRBD2. The germline V gene has CDR1 MNHEY and CDR2 SMNVEV (reference sequence). The CDR3 consists of 17 residues. V dropped 6 bases and J dropped 3; count of bases not matched to a gene: 15. CDR3 sequence (DNA): TGTGCCAGCAGCCAATCCCTAGCGGCCGGGGGGACAGATACGCAGTATTTT. This sequence encodes CASSQSLAAGGTDTQYF.

The table lists this clone with a few counts. This rearrangement joins TRBV28 to TRBJ2-5; 11 bases align to TRBD2. Germline V gene sequence: CDR1 MDHEN, CDR2 SYDVKM. This CDR3 comprises 22 residues. V dropped 8 bases and J dropped 10; count of bases not matched to a gene: 36. The CDR3 nucleotides are TGTGCCAGCGCTTGGGCTGACTTCAGGGGGGGGCTAGCGGGAGGCTCCCGAGATAGCCAGTACTTC. Its protein is CASAWADFRGGLAGGSRDSQYF.

The sample holds a few counts of this clone. The chain joins TRBV5-1 to TRBJ2-1, with D tentatively TRBD2 (5 bases). This CDR3 spans 16 amino acids. With 0 bases removed from V and 1 base from J, the gap between germline ends came to 11 bases. Looked up from germline, CDR1 is SGHRS and CDR2 is YFSETQ. CDR3 nucleotides: TGCGCCAGCAGCTTGGGAGGGAGTCTTTCCTACAATGAGCAGTTCTTC. This gives the protein CASSLGGSLSYNEQFF.

The table lists this clone with a few counts. J is TRBJ2-7 and V is TRBV18; D might be TRBD1 (5 bases). The CDR3 extends over 13 amino acids. Germline loops: CDR1 KGHSH, CDR2 LQKENI. V was pared by 3 bases and J by 7 bases, with 13 bases between. The CDR3 loop is CASSPRQLIEQYF. For the CDR3, the DNA is TGTGCCAGCTCACCCCGACAGCTCATAGAGCAGTACTTC.

The chain carries TRBV23-1 and TRBJ2-7, with 8 bases lining up with TRBD2. TRBV23-1 has ORF status, its function being uncertain. V trimming: 4 bases; J trimming: 6 bases; junction bases outside the gene matches: 8. The CDR3 is made up of 14 amino acids. This CDR3 is CASSPGGDLSEQYF. In nucleotides, the CDR3 is TGCGCCAGCAGTCCCGGGGGGGATCTCAGCGAGCAGTACTTC.

The chain joins TRBV6-5 to TRBJ2-7; 7 bases match TRBD2. The V and J ends lost 0 bases and 6 bases, in that order; junction bases with no gene match: 11. The CDR3 runs 16 residues. The germline CDR1 and CDR2 sequences are MNHEY and SVGAGI. The CDR3 sequence is CASSYSRGLIEIEQYF. The CDR3 bases are TGTGCCAGCAGTTACTCGAGGGGACTAATCGAAATCGAGCAGTACTTC.

This chain uses TRBV7-9 with TRBJ2-5, with a tentative D call TRBD1 (5 bases). V was pared by 3 bases and J by 5 bases, with 10 bases between. The germline gives CDR1 SEHNR, CDR2 FQNEAQ (reference sequence). This CDR3 has 13 residues. The DNA for the CDR3 is TGTGCCAGCAGCTTTTTTGGGGCGGAGACCCAGTACTTC. Protein sequence: CASSFFGAETQYF. Filled out from reference TRBV7-9 and TRBJ2-5, the complete variable domain reads DTGVSQNPRHKITKRGQNVTFRCDPISEHNRLYWYRQTLGQGPEFLTYFQNEAQLEKSRLLSDRFSAERPKGSFSTLEIQRTEQGDSAMYLCASSFFGAETQYFGPGTRLLVL.

The chain joins TRBV2 to TRBJ1-5; D remains unclear. Between the trimmed V and J ends, which lost 8 bases and 5 bases, there was a span of 13 bases. CDR1 and CDR2 (germline): SNHLY, FYNNEI. There are 13 residues in the CDR3. The CDR3 loop reads CASGPGADQPQHF. CDR3 DNA sequence: TGTGCCAGCGGGCCAGGCGCTGATCAGCCCCAGCATTTT.

This clone was seen a single time. This CDR3 is CASSRLAGQGLSEKLFF. For the CDR3, the DNA is TGTGCCAGCAGCCGACTCGCCGGACAGGGCTTGTCGGAAAAACTGTTTTTT. This rearrangement joins TRBV7-9 to TRBJ1-4, with 8 nucleotides matching TRBD1. The CDR3 length is 17 residues. Trimming took 5 bases from V and 8 from J; bases not matched to a gene: 16. Germline values: CDR1 SEHNR, CDR2 FQNEAQ (reference sequence).

The rearrangement joins TRBV2 to TRBJ2-3; D not certain. Trimming pared 2 bases from V and 0 bases from J, leaving 6 bases between. The CDR3 extends over 14 amino acids. Germline loops: CDR1 SNHLY, CDR2 FYNNEI. The CDR3 sequence: CASSERVSTDTQYF. CDR3 nucleotides: TGTGCCAGCAGTGAAAGAGTCAGCACAGATACGCAGTATTTT.

In its sample, this clone was seen a few times. The chain couples TRBV11-2 to TRBJ2-1; D remains unclear. Trimming removed 3 bases at V and 7 bases at J, with 13 bases between. The germline CDR1 and CDR2 sequences are SGHAT and FQNNGV. This CDR3 has 14 amino acids. CDR3 amino acids: CASSLRAASNEQFF. CDR3 DNA: TGTGCCAGCAGCTTGAGAGCAGCGTCTAATGAGCAGTTCTTC. The whole variable domain, filled in from reference TRBV11-2 and TRBJ2-1, reads EAGVAQSPRYKIIEKRQSVAFWCNPISGHATLYWYQQILGQGPKLLIQFQNNGVVDDSQLPKDRFSAERLKGVDSTLKIQPAKLEDSAVYLCASSLRAASNEQFFGPGTRLTVL.

The chain joins TRBV9 to TRBJ2-5; D might be TRBD2 (5 bases). The DNA end lines up better with TRBJ2-7; the J call may be wrong. The CDR3 has 16 amino acids. CDR1 and CDR2 (germline): SGDLS, YYNGEE. Written as DNA, the CDR3 is TGTGCCAGCAGCCCCGGCGTAGCGCTGACAACCTACGAGCAGTACTTC. Its protein product is CASSPGVALTTYEQYF.

The chain uses TRBV4-2 and TRBJ2-2, with a possible D match to TRBD2 (6 bases). The germline gives CDR1 LGHNA, CDR2 YNFKEQ. The CDR3 has 15 residues. Trimming cost V 1 base and J 4 bases, with 10 bases left between them. Here the CDR3 DNA reads TGTGCCAGCAGCCAAGGACTAGGAGCCACCGGGGAGCTGTTTTTT. It specifies CASSQGLGATGELFF.

With regard to this clone: Germline is not matched at one junction end, which may reflect a read error. The rearrangement links TRBV18 to TRBJ2-2, with 12 bases that match TRBD1. The CDR3 consists of 16 residues. Germline assignment: CDR1 KGHSH and CDR2 LQKENI. For the CDR3, the DNA is TGTGCCAGCTCAGCGGGACAGGGGGCGAAGACCGGGGAGCTGTTTTTT. Translation gives CASSAGQGAKTGELFF.

This rearrangement joins TRBV19 to TRBJ2-7; the match to TRBD2 covers 11 bases. Losses at the gene ends were 6 bases for V and 2 bases for J; bases not matched to a gene: 3. Germline CDR1 LNHDA, CDR2 SQIVND (reference sequence). The CDR3 runs to 14 residues. The CDR3 bases are TGTGCCAGTAGCCCGACTAGCGGGGCCTACGAGCAGTACTTC. It encodes CASSPTSGAYEQYF.

The chain combines TRBV28 with TRBJ2-5, with D perhaps TRBD1 (5 bases). Per the germline V gene, CDR1 is MDHEN and CDR2 is SYDVKM. This CDR3 region has 14 residues. Trimming took off 6 bases at V and 1 base at J, with 12 bases between the two ends. The CDR3 here is CASRDQGRQETQYF. CDR3 nucleotide sequence: TGTGCCAGCAGGGATCAGGGCCGCCAAGAGACCCAGTACTTC.

This clone was observed a few times. The chain links TRBV27 to TRBJ2-1; D is undetermined. Trimming cost V 7 bases and J 0 bases, with 13 bases left between them. This CDR3 has 15 residues. Germline values: CDR1 MNHEY, CDR2 SMNVEV (reference sequence). As DNA, the CDR3 is TGTGCCAGCAAGCCCACCGAAAGCTCCTACAATGAGCAGTTCTTC. This sequence encodes CASKPTESSYNEQFF.

The V and J genes are TRBV27 and TRBJ2-7, with D tentatively TRBD1 (6 bases). V lost 4 bases to trimming and J lost 3 bases, with 13 bases between them. Germline CDR1 and CDR2: MNHEY and SMNVEV (reference sequence). The CDR3 runs 14 residues. The CDR3 here is CASSSWGRIYEQYF. For the CDR3, the DNA is TGTGCCAGCAGTTCATGGGGGCGAATCTACGAGCAGTACTTC.

The CDR3 DNA follows: TGTGCCACCATGGTGGACACGTCGTACCAAGAGACCCAGTACTTC. Protein: CATMVDTSYQETQYF. The chain carries TRBV15 and TRBJ2-5; D is possibly TRBD1 (5 bases). This CDR3 has 15 amino acids. Per germline, CDR1 LNHNV and CDR2 YYDKDF (reference sequence). The ends were cut back, 7 bases at V and 0 bases at J, with 15 bases in the middle.

The chain uses TRBV9 and TRBJ2-1, with 8 positions matching TRBD2. With V trimmed by 1 base and J by 9 bases, 9 bases remained unmatched. CDR3 length equals 15 residues. CDR1 is SGDLS and CDR2 is YYNGEE in the germline V gene. CDR3 in amino acids: CASSVRGGRFGEQFF. The CDR3 nucleotides read TGTGCCAGCAGCGTACGCGGCGGGAGGTTTGGTGAGCAGTTCTTC. The full variable domain, rest sourced from reference TRBV9 and TRBJ2-1, is DSGVTQTPKHLITATGQRVTLRCSPRSGDLSVYWYQQSLDQGLQFLIQYYNGEERAKGNILERFSAQQFPDLHSELNLSSLELGDSALYFCASSVRGGRFGEQFFGPGTRLTVL.

This chain connects TRBV7-9 to TRBJ1-4; D is uncertain. The germline V gene encodes CDR1 SEHNR and CDR2 FQNEAQ (reference sequence). This CDR3 is 13 amino acids long. Trimming pared 5 bases from V and 3 bases from J, leaving 7 bases between. The CDR3 sequence: CASSDGANEKLFF. The CDR3 DNA is TGTGCCAGCAGCGACGGGGCTAATGAAAAACTGTTTTTT.